This passage covers 25 T cell receptor beta chains from one sample sequenced in a study of T cells in Graves' hyperthyroidism and ophthalmopathy. RNA transcripts yielded amplified TCR beta CDR3 regions. The TCR CDR3 first-round RT-PCR relied on the HTBI primer set. TCRdb fed the multiplex PCR reads into MiXCR, producing one record per CDR3 protein. The data hold some 600,000 distinct CDR3 sequences, with around 14% observed a single time. The sample was blood. Receptor source: a woman younger than 45 with Graves' hyperthyroidism that later progressed to Graves' ophthalmopathy.

The V gene is TRBV27, the J gene TRBJ2-7, with unresolved D. V lost 4 bases and J 7 bases, leaving 14 bases between the germline ends. The germline CDR1 and CDR2 sequences are MNHEY and SMNVEV (reference sequence). The CDR3 totals 13 residues. This CDR3 is CASSSPVTVEQYF. For the CDR3, the DNA is TGTGCCAGCAGTTCCCCTGTGACTGTGGAGCAGTACTTC.

The rearrangement uses TRBV4-1 and TRBJ1-2; 7 positions match TRBD1. This CDR3 spans 15 amino acids. Germline lookup yields CDR1 MGHRA and CDR2 YSYEKL. With V trimmed by 0 bases and J by 7 bases, 8 bases remained unmatched. In DNA, the CDR3 is TGCGCCAGCAGCCAAGAGAAGGGGGCTAGCCGTGGCTACACCTTC. The encoded protein is CASSQEKGASRGYTF.

The table lists this clonotype with many counts. V gene TRBV24-1 combines with J gene TRBJ2-1, with a weak D call TRBD2 (5 bases). V lost 6 bases and J 0 bases, leaving 23 bases between the germline ends. Germline V gene lookup returns CDR1 KGHDR and CDR2 SFDVKD. This CDR3 comprises 19 residues. The CDR3 nucleotides read TGTGCCACCAGTCCACCCTCCCCGACCCCGGGAAGCTCCTACAATGAGCAGTTCTTC. It translates to CATSPPSPTPGSSYNEQFF.

CDR3 protein: CASSLVHTLSTDTQYF. CDR3 DNA: TGTGCCAGCAGCTTAGTTCACACACTAAGCACAGATACGCAGTATTTT. The J gene is TRBJ2-3, the V gene TRBV11-2; D not resolved. The CDR3 has 16 residues. CDR1 and CDR2 (germline): SGHAT, FQNNGV. V lost 1 base to trimming and J lost 0 bases, with 11 bases between them.

This chain connects TRBV29-1 to TRBJ2-7; D is undetermined. Germline CDR1 and CDR2: SQVTM and ANQGSEA. This CDR3 is 12 amino acids long. The V gene lost 3 bases and the J gene lost 1 base, with 7 bases spanning the gap. CDR3 region: CSVEVTSYEQYF. The CDR3 nucleotides are TGCAGCGTTGAGGTCACTTCCTACGAGCAGTACTTC.

Note on this clonotype: Being one base from a much bigger clone, this may be a read error. V usage is TRBV3-1 and J usage is TRBJ2-4; 9 nucleotides match TRBD2. Germline CDR1 and CDR2: LGHDT and YNNKEL (reference sequence). Unmatched junction bases numbered 15, after V lost 3 bases and J lost 12 bases. The CDR3 has 16 amino acids. The CDR3 DNA follows: TGTGCCAGCAGCCATACCGGGACTAGCCGGAGCGCGGCTCAGTACTTC. As protein: CASSHTGTSRSAAQYF. Supplemented by reference TRBV3-1 and TRBJ2-4, the full variable domain reads DTAVSQTPKYLVTQMGNDKSIKCEQNLGHDTMYWYKQDSKKFLKIMFSYNNKELIINETVPNRFSPKSPDKAHLNLHINSLELGDSAVYFCASSHTGTSRSAAQYFGAGTRLSVL.

This clonotype was detected many times. The chain combines TRBV7-9 with TRBJ1-1; D is perhaps TRBD1 (5 bases). There are 13 residues in the CDR3. Germline values: CDR1 SEHNR, CDR2 FQNEAQ (reference sequence). The germline V and J ends were trimmed by 5 bases and 8 bases, with 15 bases remaining between them. The CDR3 protein is CASSPRGCPEAFF. CDR3 sequence (DNA): TGTGCCAGCAGCCCCCGGGGCTGCCCCGAAGCTTTCTTT.

Concerning this clonotype itself: This sequence may be a read error, since a much larger clone differs from it by one base. The V gene is TRBV7-9, the J gene TRBJ1-4; TRBD1 matches at 8 bases. CDR1 SEHNR and CDR2 FQNEAQ come from the germline V gene (reference sequence). This CDR3 is built from 14 residues. CDR3 sequence (DNA): TGTGCCAGCAGCCAGGGGGCGCGAGAAGAAAAACTGTGTTTT. Residues: CASSQGAREEKLCF.

This clonotype showed up many times. The chain employs TRBV10-3 and TRBJ2-7, with 10 positions matching TRBD1. The CDR3 has 16 amino acids. Germline V gene lookup returns CDR1 ENHRY and CDR2 SYGVKD. V dropped 5 bases and J dropped 2; count of bases not matched to a gene: 9. The CDR3: CAISTWGTGETYEQYF. CDR3 nucleotides: TGTGCCATCAGTACCTGGGGGACAGGGGAAACCTACGAGCAGTACTTC.

This clonotype has ten or more counts. The chain joins TRBV5-5 to TRBJ1-2; unclear D gene. CDR1 SGHKS and CDR2 YYEKEE come from the germline V gene (reference sequence). This CDR3 comprises 14 residues. Trimming took 4 bases from V and 4 from J, leaving 14 bases between them. In nucleotides, the CDR3 is TGTGCCAGCAGCCCCGTTGGAGACACCTATGGCTACACCTTC. It is translated as CASSPVGDTYGYTF.

The table lists this clonotype with many counts. This rearrangement joins TRBV6-1 to TRBJ2-1; D possibly corresponds to TRBD2 (6 bases). The CDR3 contains 15 residues. Germline CDR1 reads MNHNS; CDR2 reads SASEGT. Trimming took off 5 bases at V and 0 bases at J, with 11 bases between the two ends. CDR3 region: CASSWVGSSYNEQFF. The CDR3 nucleotides read TGTGCCAGCAGTTGGGTCGGGAGCTCCTACAATGAGCAGTTCTTC.

In its sample, this clonotype was seen a few times. This chain links TRBV19 with TRBJ2-2; D perhaps matches TRBD2 (6 bases). CDR1 LNHDA and CDR2 SQIVND come from the germline V gene (reference sequence). Trimming shortened V by 4 bases and J by 2 bases, and 17 bases separated the two germline ends. This CDR3 contains 17 residues. Written as DNA, the CDR3 is TGTGCCAGTAGTAAGGGACTTCTGAACGGAAACACCGGGGAGCTGTTTTTT. Encoded protein: CASSKGLLNGNTGELFF.

The rearrangement joins TRBV3-1 to TRBJ2-1; maybe TRBD1 (6 bases). The CDR3 extends over 16 amino acids. Looked up from germline, CDR1 is LGHDT and CDR2 is YNNKEL (reference sequence). Deletions cut 0 bases from V and 2 bases from J, with 11 bases between. CDR3 in amino acids: CASSQETGYPYNEQFF. CDR3 bases: TGTGCCAGCAGCCAAGAGACAGGATACCCCTACAATGAGCAGTTCTTC.

CDR3 DNA sequence: TGTGCCAGCAGTGCCCGACAGGGTTGGAATGAGCAGTTCTTC. As protein: CASSARQGWNEQFF. The chain employs TRBV12-3 or TRBV12-4 and TRBJ2-1; 7 nucleotides line up with TRBD1. The J segment lost 7 bases and the V segment lost 5 bases, leaving 8 bases of the junction unmatched. The CDR3 is 14 residues long.

This clonotype was seen many times. This chain connects TRBV11-2 to TRBJ1-6; D unclear. Trimming stripped 5 bases from V and 5 bases from J, with 4 bases between. From germline, CDR1 is SGHAT and CDR2 FQNNGV. The CDR3 is 12 residues long. This CDR3 reads CASSLNNSPLHF. In nucleotides, the CDR3 is TGTGCCAGCAGCCTAAATAATTCACCCCTCCACTTT. The full variable domain, rest sourced from reference TRBV11-2 and TRBJ1-6, is EAGVAQSPRYKIIEKRQSVAFWCNPISGHATLYWYQQILGQGPKLLIQFQNNGVVDDSQLPKDRFSAERLKGVDSTLKIQPAKLEDSAVYLCASSLNNSPLHFGNGTRLTVT.

This clonotype occurred many times. The chain couples TRBV29-1 to TRBJ2-3, with D perhaps matching TRBD2 (6 bases). This CDR3 has 13 residues. Germline V gene lookup returns CDR1 SQVTM and CDR2 ANQGSEA. Trimming stripped 5 bases from V and 2 bases from J, with 11 bases between. Here the CDR3 DNA reads TGCAGCGTTAATGGGAGGCTCACAGATACGCAGTATTTT. It translates to CSVNGRLTDTQYF.

This clonotype has ten or more counts. The V and J genes are TRBV10-3 and TRBJ1-1; D not certain. The CDR3 is 14 amino acids. Germline V gene data show CDR1 as ENHRY and CDR2 as SYGVKD. The germline V and J ends were trimmed by 6 bases and 0 bases, with 11 bases remaining between them. The CDR3 spells CAISPGSMNTEAFF. Written as DNA, the CDR3 is TGTGCCATCAGCCCCGGGTCCATGAACACTGAAGCTTTCTTT.

This clonotype showed up just a few times. This chain joins TRBV4-2 and TRBJ2-3; 10 nucleotides align to TRBD2. The ends lost 1 base at V and 5 bases at J; junction bases unmatched: 6. Germline values: CDR1 LGHNA, CDR2 YNFKEQ. CDR3 length equals 16 residues. CDR3 residues: CASSQGAGGPGDTQYF. As DNA, the CDR3 is TGTGCCAGCAGCCAAGGAGCGGGAGGGCCCGGAGATACGCAGTATTTT.

This clonotype was seen repeatedly, ten times or more. The V gene is TRBV2, the J gene TRBJ2-5, with D perhaps being TRBD1 or TRBD2 (5 bases each). The V and J ends lost 6 bases and 4 bases respectively, with 15 bases between them. Germline assignment: CDR1 SNHLY and CDR2 FYNNEI. The CDR3 totals 14 residues. The chain's CDR3 is CASRAGTGGETQYF. The CDR3 nucleotides read TGTGCCAGCAGGGCCGGGACGGGTGGAGAGACCCAGTACTTC.

This chain uses TRBV3-1 with TRBJ1-2; D ambiguous. Germline values: CDR1 LGHDT, CDR2 YNNKEL (reference sequence). The CDR3 is made up of 13 amino acids. Between the trimmed V and J ends, which lost 7 bases and 8 bases, there was a span of 17 bases. CDR3 amino acids: CASTLEGRLGYTF. Written as DNA, the CDR3 is TGTGCCAGCACTCTGGAAGGCAGGTTGGGCTACACCTTC.

This clonotype was seen ten or more times. This may arise from a read error, as a much more abundant clone is one base away. The rearrangement joins TRBV2 to TRBJ1-5; weak D call: TRBD1 (5 bases). Trimming stripped 6 bases from V and 4 bases from J, with 7 bases between. Germline values: CDR1 SNHLY, CDR2 FYNNEI. This CDR3 is built from 12 residues. The DNA for the CDR3 is TGTGCCAGCAGACAGGCTAATCAGCCCCAGCATTTT. Residues: CASRQANQPQHF.

Many counts were recorded for this clonotype. The V and J genes are TRBV6-1 and TRBJ1-1; weak D call: TRBD1 (5 bases). V was cut by 6 bases and J by 0 bases, with 11 bases left in between. The germline gives CDR1 MNHNS, CDR2 SASEGT. CDR3 length: 14 residues. CDR3 DNA: TGTGCCAGCAGGAAGGGACCGATGAACACTGAAGCTTTCTTT. Protein sequence: CASRKGPMNTEAFF.

Ten or more counts support this clonotype. The V call is TRBV6-1, the J call TRBJ2-5, with 10 positions matching TRBD1. The CDR3 totals 15 residues. The germline gives CDR1 MNHNS, CDR2 SASEGT. Trimming at V came to 4 bases and at J to 5 bases, leaving 7 bases not matched to a gene. Written as DNA, the CDR3 is TGTGCCAGCAGTGCTAGGGACAGGGGAAGGGAGACCCAGTACTTC. Protein: CASSARDRGRETQYF.

This chain links TRBV29-1 with TRBJ2-5; the match to TRBD2 covers 14 bases. Germline lookup yields CDR1 SQVTM and CDR2 ANQGSEA. J gave up 5 bases and V 6 bases, and 2 bases lay outside the gene matches. The CDR3 contains 13 residues. The CDR3 loop reads CSVRLAGGETQYF. CDR3 bases: TGCAGCGTCCGACTAGCGGGAGGGGAGACCCAGTACTTC.

This clonotype showed up many times. The rearrangement links TRBV11-2 to TRBJ2-3; 11 bases fit TRBD2. In germline, CDR1 is SGHAT, CDR2 FQNNGV. The CDR3 contains 18 residues. Unmatched junction bases numbered 7, after V lost 2 bases and J lost 0 bases. The chain's CDR3 is CASSLPGTSGTSTDTQYF. The CDR3 DNA reads as TGTGCCAGCAGCTTACCGGGGACTAGCGGAACAAGCACAGATACGCAGTATTTT.